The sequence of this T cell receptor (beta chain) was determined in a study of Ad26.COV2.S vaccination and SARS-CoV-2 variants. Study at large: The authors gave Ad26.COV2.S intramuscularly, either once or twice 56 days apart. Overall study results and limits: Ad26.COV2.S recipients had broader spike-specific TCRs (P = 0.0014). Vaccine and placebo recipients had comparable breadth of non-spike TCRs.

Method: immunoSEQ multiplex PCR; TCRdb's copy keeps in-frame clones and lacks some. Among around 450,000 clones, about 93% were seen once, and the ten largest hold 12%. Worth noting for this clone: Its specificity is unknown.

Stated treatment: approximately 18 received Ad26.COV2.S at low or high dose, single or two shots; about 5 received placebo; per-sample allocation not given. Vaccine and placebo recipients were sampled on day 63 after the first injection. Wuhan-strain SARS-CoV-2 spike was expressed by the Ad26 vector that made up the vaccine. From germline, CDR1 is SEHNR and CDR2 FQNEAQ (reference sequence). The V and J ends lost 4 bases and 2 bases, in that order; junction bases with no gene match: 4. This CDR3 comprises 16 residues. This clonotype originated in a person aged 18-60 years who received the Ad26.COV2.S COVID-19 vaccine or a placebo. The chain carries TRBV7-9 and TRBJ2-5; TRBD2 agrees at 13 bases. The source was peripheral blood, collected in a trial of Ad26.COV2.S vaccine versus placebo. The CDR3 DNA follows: TGTGCCAGCAGCTACCAGGGACTAGCGGGACAAGAGACCCAGTACTTC. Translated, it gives CASSYQGLAGQETQYF.